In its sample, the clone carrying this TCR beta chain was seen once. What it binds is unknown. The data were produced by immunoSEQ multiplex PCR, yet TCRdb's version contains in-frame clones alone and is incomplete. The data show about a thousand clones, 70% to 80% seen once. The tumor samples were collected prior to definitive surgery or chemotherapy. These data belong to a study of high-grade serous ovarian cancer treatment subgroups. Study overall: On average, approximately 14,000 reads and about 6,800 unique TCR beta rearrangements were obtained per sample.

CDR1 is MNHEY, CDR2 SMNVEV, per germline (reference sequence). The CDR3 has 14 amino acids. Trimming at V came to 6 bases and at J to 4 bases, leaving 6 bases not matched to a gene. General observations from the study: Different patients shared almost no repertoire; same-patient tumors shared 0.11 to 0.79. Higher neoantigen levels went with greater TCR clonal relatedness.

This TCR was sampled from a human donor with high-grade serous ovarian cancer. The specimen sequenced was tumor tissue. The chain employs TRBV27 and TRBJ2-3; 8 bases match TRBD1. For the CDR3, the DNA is TGTGCCAGCAGCTCGATGGACAGGGCAGATACGCAGTATTTT. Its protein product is CASSSMDRADTQYF.